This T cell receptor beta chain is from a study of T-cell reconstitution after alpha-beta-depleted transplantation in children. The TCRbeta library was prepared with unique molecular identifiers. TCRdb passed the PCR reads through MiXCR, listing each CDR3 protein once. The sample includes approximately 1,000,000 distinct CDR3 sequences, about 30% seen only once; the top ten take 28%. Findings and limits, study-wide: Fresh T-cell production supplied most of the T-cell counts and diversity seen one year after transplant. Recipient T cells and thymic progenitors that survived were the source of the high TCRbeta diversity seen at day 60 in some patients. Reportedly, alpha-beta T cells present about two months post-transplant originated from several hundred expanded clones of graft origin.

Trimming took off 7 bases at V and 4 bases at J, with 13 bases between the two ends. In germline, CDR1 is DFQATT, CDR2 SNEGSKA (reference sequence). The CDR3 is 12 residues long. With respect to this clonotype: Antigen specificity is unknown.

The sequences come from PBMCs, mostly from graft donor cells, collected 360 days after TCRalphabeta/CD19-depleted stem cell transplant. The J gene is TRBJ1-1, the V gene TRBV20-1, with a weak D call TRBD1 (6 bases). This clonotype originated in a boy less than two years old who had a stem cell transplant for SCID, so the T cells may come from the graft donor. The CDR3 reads CSVVRGGTEAFF. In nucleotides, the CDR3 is TGCAGTGTCGTCAGGGGTGGCACTGAAGCTTTCTTT.